This TCR beta chain was documented in a study of T cells in Graves' hyperthyroidism and ophthalmopathy. Study information: Peripheral blood sampling occurred at initial diagnosis, before any treatment.

General study results and limits: Blood shared most expanded thyroid clonotypes above 0.001. A model of 13 V-J pairs discriminated ophthalmopathy from stable hyperthyroidism.

This clonotype was detected only a few times. Its specificity is not known. The diagnoses drew upon clinical symptoms, serum thyroxine and TRAb, thyroid ultrasound and orbital computed tomography. TCR beta CDR3 regions were amplified from RNA transcripts. When the TCR CDR3 underwent first-round RT-PCR, the HTBI primer set was used. TCRdb used MiXCR to reprocess the multiplex PCR reads, holding one entry per CDR3 protein. Among hundreds of thousands of distinct CDR3 sequences listed, approximately 14% were seen once. The sequencing sample was made of blood. The TCR originated in a woman aged 40 to 55 with Graves' ophthalmopathy.

The CDR3 sequence: CASSEPGQPQHF. The CDR3 coding sequence is TGTGCCAGCAGTGAGCCTGGGCAGCCCCAGCATTTT. J is TRBJ1-5 and V is TRBV28; D remains ambiguous. The V gene lost 5 bases and the J gene lost 7 bases, with 9 bases spanning the gap. This CDR3 has 12 residues. The germline CDR1 and CDR2 sequences are MDHEN and SYDVKM.